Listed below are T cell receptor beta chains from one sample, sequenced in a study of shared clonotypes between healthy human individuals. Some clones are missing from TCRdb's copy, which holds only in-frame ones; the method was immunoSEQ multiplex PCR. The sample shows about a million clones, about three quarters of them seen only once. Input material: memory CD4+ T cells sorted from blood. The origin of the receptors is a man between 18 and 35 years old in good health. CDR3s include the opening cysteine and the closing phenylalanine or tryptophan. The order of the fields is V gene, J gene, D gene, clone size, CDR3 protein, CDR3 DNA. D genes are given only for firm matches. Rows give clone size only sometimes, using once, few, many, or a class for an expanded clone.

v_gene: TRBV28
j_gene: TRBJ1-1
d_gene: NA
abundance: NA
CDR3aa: CASSLVRGWNTEAFF
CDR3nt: TGTGCCAGCAGTTTAGTACGGGGGTGGAACACTGAAGCTTTCTTT

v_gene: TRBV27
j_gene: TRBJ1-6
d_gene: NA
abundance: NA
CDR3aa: CASRSDGQINSPLHF
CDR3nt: TGTGCCAGCAGGTCTGATGGACAGATAAATTCACCCCTCCACTTT

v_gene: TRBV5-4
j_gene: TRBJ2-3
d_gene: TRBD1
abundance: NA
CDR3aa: CASSLEGTGGADTQYF
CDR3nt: TGTGCCAGCAGCTTGGAAGGGACAGGGGGCGCAGATACGCAGTATTTT

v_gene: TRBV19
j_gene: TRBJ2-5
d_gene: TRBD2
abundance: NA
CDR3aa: CASSMIAGDQTKTQYF
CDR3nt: TGTGCCAGTAGTATGATAGCGGGAGACCAGACGAAGACCCAGTACTTC

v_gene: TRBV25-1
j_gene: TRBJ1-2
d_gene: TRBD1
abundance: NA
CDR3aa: CASSVGQGARGYTF
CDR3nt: TGTGCCAGCAGTGTAGGACAGGGGGCAAGGGGCTACACCTTC

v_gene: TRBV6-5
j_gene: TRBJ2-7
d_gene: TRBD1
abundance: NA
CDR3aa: CASRPIDRVHYEQYF
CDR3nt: TGTGCCAGCAGACCTATAGACAGGGTCCACTACGAGCAGTACTTC

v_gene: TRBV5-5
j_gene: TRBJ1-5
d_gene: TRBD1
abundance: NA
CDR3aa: CASSRDRSGSSQPQHF
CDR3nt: TGTGCCAGCAGCCGGGACAGGTCGGGTTCCAGTCAGCCCCAGCATTTT

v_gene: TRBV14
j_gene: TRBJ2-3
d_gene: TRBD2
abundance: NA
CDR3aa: CASSHSGMSRDTQYF
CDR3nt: TGTGCCAGCAGCCATAGCGGGATGAGTAGAGATACGCAGTATTTT

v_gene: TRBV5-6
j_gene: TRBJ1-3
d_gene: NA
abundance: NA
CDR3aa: CASSFGLESSGNTIYF
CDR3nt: TGTGCCAGCAGCTTCGGCTTGGAGAGCTCTGGAAACACCATATATTTT

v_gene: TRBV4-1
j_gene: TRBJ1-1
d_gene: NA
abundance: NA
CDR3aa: CASSQDRGRMNTEAFF
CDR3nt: TGCGCCAGCAGCCAAGATCGAGGACGGATGAACACTGAAGCTTTCTTT

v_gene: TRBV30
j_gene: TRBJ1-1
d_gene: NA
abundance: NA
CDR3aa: CAWSQGRATEAFF
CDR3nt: TGTGCCTGGAGTCAGGGGAGGGCCACTGAAGCTTTCTTT

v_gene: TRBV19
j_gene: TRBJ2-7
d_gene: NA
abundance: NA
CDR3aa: CASSRTTASYEQYF
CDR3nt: TGTGCCAGTAGTAGGACGACAGCGTCCTACGAGCAGTACTTC

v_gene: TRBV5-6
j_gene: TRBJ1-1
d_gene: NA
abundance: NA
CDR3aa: CASSLEGTMNTEAFF
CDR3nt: TGTGCCAGCAGCCTAGAGGGGACTATGAACACTGAAGCTTTCTTT

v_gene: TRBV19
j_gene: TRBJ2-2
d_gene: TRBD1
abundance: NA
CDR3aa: CASSMVAGQGNTGELFF
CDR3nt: TGTGCCAGTAGTATGGTCGCCGGACAGGGAAATACCGGGGAGCTGTTTTTT

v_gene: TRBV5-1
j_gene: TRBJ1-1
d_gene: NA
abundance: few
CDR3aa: CASSRGSGNTEAFF
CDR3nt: TGCGCCAGCAGCCGCGGGTCGGGGAACACTGAAGCTTTCTTT